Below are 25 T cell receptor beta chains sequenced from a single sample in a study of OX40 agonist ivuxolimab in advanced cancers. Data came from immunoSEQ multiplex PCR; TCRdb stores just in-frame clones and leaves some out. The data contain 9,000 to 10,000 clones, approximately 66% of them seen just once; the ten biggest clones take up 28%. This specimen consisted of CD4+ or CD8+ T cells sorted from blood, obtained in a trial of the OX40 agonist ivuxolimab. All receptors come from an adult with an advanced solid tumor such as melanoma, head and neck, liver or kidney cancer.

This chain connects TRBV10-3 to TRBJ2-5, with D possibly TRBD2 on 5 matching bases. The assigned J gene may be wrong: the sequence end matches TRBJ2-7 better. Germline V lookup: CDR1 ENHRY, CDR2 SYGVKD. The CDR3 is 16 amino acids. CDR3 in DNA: TGTGCCATCAGTGAGTCGAAGAGAGGGTATGGGAACGAGCAGTACTTC. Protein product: CAISESKRGYGNEQYF.

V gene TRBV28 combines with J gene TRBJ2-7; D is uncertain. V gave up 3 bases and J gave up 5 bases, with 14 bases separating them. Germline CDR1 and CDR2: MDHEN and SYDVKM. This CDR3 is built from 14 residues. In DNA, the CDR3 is TGTGCCAGCAGTTTGTTCCTCGCCCCCCACGAGCAGTACTTC. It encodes CASSLFLAPHEQYF.

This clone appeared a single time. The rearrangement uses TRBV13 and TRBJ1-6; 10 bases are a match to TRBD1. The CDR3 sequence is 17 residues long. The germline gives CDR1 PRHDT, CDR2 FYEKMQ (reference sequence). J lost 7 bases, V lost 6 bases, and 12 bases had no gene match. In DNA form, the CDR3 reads TGTGCCAGCAGTGACCTCGACGGGACAGGGGTAAATTCACCCCTCCACTTT. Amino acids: CASSDLDGTGVNSPLHF.

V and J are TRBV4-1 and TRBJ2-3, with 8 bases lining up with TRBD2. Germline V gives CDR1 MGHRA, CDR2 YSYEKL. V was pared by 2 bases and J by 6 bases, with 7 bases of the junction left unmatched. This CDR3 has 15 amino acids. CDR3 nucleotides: TGCGCCAGCAGCCAATACGGGAGGGCCAGGGATACGCAGTATTTT. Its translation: CASSQYGRARDTQYF.

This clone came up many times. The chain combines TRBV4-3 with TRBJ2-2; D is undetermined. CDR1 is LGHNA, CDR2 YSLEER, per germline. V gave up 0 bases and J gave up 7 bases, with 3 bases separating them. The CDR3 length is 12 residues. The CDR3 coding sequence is TGCGCCAGCAGCCAAGAAGACGGGGAGCTGTTTTTT. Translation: CASSQEDGELFF.

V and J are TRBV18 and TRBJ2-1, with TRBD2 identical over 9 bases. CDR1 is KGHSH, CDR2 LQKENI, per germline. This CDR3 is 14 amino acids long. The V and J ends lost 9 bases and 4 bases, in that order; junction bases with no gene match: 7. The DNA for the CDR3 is TGTGCCAGGCATAGCACTAGCGGGTACAATGAGCAGTTCTTC. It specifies CARHSTSGYNEQFF. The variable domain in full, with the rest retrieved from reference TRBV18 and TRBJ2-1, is NAGVMQNPRHLVRRRGQEARLRCSPMKGHSHVYWYRQLPEEGLKFMVYLQKENIIDESGMPKERFSAEFPKEGPSILRIQQVVRGDSAAYFCARHSTSGYNEQFFGPGTRLTVL.

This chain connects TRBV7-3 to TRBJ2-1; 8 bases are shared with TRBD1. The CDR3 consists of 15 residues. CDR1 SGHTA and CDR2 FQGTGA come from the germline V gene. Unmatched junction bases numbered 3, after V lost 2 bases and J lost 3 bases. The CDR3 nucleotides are TGTGCCAGCAGCTTAGGACAGGGCTTCTACAATGAGCAGTTCTTC. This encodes CASSLGQGFYNEQFF.

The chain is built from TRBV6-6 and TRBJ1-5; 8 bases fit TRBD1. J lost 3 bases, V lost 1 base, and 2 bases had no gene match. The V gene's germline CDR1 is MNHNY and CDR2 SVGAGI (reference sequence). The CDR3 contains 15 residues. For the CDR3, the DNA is TGTGCCAGCAGTTACTGGACAGGGAACAATCAGCCCCAGCATTTT. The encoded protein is CASSYWTGNNQPQHF.

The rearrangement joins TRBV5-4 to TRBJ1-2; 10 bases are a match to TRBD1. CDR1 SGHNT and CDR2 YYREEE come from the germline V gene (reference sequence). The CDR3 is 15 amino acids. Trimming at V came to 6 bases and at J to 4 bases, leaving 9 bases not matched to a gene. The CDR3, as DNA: TGTGCCAGCACCAGGGGATGGGACAGGGGCTATGGCTACACCTTC. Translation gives CASTRGWDRGYGYTF.

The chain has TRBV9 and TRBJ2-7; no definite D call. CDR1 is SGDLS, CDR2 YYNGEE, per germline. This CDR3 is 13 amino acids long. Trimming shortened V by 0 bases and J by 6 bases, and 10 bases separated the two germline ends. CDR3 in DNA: TGTGCCAGCAGCGTAGGGGTCGTGAGCGAGCAGTACTTC. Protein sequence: CASSVGVVSEQYF. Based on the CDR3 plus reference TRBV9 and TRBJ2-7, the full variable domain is DSGVTQTPKHLITATGQRVTLRCSPRSGDLSVYWYQQSLDQGLQFLIQYYNGEERAKGNILERFSAQQFPDLHSELNLSSLELGDSALYFCASSVGVVSEQYFGPGTRLTVT.

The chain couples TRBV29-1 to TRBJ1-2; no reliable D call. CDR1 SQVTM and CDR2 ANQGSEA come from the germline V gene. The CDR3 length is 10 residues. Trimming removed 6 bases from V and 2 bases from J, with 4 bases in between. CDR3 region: CSVDNYGYTF. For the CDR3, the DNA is TGCAGCGTAGACAACTATGGCTACACCTTC.

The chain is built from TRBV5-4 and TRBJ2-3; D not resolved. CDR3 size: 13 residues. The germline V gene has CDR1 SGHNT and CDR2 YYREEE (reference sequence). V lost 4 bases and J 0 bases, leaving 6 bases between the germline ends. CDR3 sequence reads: CASSLSSTDTQYF. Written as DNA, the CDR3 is TGTGCCAGCAGCCTCTCTAGCACAGATACGCAGTATTTT.

CDR3 in amino acids: CASSQFSGPPYNEQFF. The CDR3 DNA reads TGTGCCAGCAGCCAATTTAGCGGGCCCCCCTACAATGAGCAGTTCTTC. The rearrangement uses TRBV14 and TRBJ2-1; TRBD2 agrees at 7 bases. Unmatched junction bases numbered 6, after V lost 2 bases and J lost 2 bases. CDR3 size: 16 residues. Germline V gene data show CDR1 as SGHDN and CDR2 as FVKESK.

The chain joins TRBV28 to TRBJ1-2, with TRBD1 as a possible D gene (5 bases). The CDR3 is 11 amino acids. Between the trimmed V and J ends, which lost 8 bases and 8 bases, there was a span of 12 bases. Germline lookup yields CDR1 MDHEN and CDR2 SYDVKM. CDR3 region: CASLTGRGYTF. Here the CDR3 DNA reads TGTGCCAGCTTAACGGGGCGAGGCTACACCTTC.

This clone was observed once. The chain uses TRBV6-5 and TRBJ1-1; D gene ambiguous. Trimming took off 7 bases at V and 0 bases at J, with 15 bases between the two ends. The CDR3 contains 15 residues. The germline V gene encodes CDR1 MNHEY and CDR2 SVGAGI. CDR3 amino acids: CASTQRGALNTEAFF. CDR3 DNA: TGTGCCAGCACCCAACGGGGAGCCCTGAACACTGAAGCTTTCTTT.

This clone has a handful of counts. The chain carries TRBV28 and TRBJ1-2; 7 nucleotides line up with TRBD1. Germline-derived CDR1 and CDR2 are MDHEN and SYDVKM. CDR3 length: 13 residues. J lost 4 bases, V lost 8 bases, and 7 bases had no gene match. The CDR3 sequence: CASVETGSYGYTF. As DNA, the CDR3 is TGTGCCAGCGTGGAGACAGGGAGCTATGGCTACACCTTC.

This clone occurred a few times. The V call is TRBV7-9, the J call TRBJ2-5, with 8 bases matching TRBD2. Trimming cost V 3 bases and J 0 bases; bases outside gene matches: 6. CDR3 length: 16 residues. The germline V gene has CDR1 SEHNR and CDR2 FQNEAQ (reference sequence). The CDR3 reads CASSFEPSGYQETQYF. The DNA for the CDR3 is TGTGCCAGCAGCTTCGAGCCTAGCGGGTACCAAGAGACCCAGTACTTC.

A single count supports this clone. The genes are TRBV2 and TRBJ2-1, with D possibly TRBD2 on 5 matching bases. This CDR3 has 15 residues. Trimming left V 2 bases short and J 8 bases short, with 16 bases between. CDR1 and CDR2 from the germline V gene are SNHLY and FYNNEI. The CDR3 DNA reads TGTGCCAGCAGTGAACCAGCGGAATTAGAGGATGAGCAGTTCTTC. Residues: CASSEPAELEDEQFF. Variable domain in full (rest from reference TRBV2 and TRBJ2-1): EPEVTQTPSHQVTQMGQEVILRCVPISNHLYFYWYRQILGQKVEFLVSFYNNEISEKSEIFDDQFSVERPDGSNFTLKIRSTKLEDSAMYFCASSEPAELEDEQFFGPGTRLTVL.

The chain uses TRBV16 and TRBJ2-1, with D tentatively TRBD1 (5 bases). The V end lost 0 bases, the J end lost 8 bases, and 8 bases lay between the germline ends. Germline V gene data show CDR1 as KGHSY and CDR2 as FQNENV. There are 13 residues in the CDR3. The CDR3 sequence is CASSQSTRDEQFF. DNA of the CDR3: TGTGCCAGCAGCCAATCGACCAGGGATGAGCAGTTCTTC.

The CDR3 sequence is CASRAGQGREQYF. As DNA, the CDR3 is TGTGCCAGTAGGGCGGGACAGGGGAGGGAGCAGTACTTC. The chain links TRBV19 to TRBJ2-7; TRBD1 matches 10 bases. Trimming took 6 bases from V and 7 from J; bases not matched to a gene: 6. The germline gives CDR1 LNHDA, CDR2 SQIVND (reference sequence). The CDR3 has 13 amino acids.

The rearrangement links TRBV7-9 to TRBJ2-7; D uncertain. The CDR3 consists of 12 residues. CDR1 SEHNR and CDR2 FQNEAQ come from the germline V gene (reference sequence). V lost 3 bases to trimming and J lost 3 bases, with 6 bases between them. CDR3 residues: CASSLEYYEQYF. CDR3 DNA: TGTGCCAGCAGCTTGGAGTACTACGAGCAGTACTTC.

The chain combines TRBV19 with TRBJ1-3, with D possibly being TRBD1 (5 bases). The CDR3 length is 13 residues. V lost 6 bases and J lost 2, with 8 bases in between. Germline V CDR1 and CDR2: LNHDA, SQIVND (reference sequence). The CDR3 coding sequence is TGTGCCAGTAGCTGGGGGACTGGAAACACCATATATTTT. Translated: CASSWGTGNTIYF.

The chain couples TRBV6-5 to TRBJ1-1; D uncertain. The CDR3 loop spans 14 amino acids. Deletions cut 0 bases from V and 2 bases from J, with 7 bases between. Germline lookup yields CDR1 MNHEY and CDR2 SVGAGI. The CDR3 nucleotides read TGTGCCAGCAGTTACTCGTCGCCCAACACTGAAGCTTTCTTT. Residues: CASSYSSPNTEAFF.

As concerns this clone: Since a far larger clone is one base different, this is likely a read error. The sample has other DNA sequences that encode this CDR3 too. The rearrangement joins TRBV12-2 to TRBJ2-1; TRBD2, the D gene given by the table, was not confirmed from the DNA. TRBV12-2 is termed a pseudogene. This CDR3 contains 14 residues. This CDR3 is CASRAGSSYNEQFF. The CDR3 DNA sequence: TGTGCAAGTCGCGCTGGGAGCTCCTACAATGAGCAGTTCTTC.

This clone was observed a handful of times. CDR3 region: CASSVLGQGSTDTQYF. CDR3 nucleotides: TGTGCCAGCAGCGTACTAGGACAGGGTTCGACAGATACGCAGTATTTT. The chain recombines TRBV9 with TRBJ2-3, with 8 bases aligning to TRBD1. J lost 3 bases, V lost 1 base, and 7 bases had no gene match. Germline CDR1 and CDR2: SGDLS and YYNGEE. The CDR3 is 16 residues long.